These 20 T cell receptor beta chains originate from one sample sequenced in a study of shared clonotypes between healthy human individuals. The data were produced by immunoSEQ multiplex PCR, yet TCRdb's version contains in-frame clones alone and is incomplete. The sample includes around 1.5 million clones, approximately 98% seen only once; the top ten take 0.45%. Input material: naive CD4+ T cells sorted from blood. Subset: CD45RA+ positively selected. The receptors here all came from a man aged 30 to 45 in good health.

The J gene is TRBJ2-1, the V gene TRBV27; D is unresolved. V was shortened by 2 bases and J by 4 bases, with 9 bases between the two germline ends. The germline gives CDR1 MNHEY, CDR2 SMNVEV (reference sequence). The CDR3 has 14 residues. CDR3 bases: TGTGCCAGCAGTTTAATCTCGCGTTACAATGAGCAGTTCTTC. This sequence encodes CASSLISRYNEQFF.

The sample holds one count of this clone. V usage is TRBV7-2 and J usage is TRBJ2-5, with D perhaps matching TRBD2 (5 bases). The V end lost 5 bases, the J end lost 5 bases, and 18 bases lay between the germline ends. Germline assignment: CDR1 SGHTA and CDR2 FQGNSA. The CDR3 length is 15 residues. In DNA form, the CDR3 reads TGTGCCAGCAGCCTCCAAGGGAGTGCTTTGGAGACCCAGTACTTC. Protein sequence: CASSLQGSALETQYF.

This sequence joins TRBV27 and TRBJ1-1, with D possibly matching TRBD1 (5 bases). The CDR3 is 15 residues long. Germline CDR1 reads MNHEY; CDR2 reads SMNVEV (reference sequence). V lost 4 bases to trimming and J lost 1 base, with 13 bases between them. CDR3 in DNA: TGTGCCAGCAGTTCGGGGGGGATCTGGAACACTGAAGCTTTCTTT. Residues: CASSSGGIWNTEAFF.

CDR3 residues: CASSLIDPRTDTQYF. CDR3 DNA: TGTGCCAGCAGCTTGATTGACCCCCGCACAGATACGCAGTATTTT. The V gene is TRBV5-6, the J gene TRBJ2-3; D is uncertain. The V gene lost 1 base and the J gene lost 1 base, with 10 bases spanning the gap. There are 15 residues in the CDR3. Germline loops: CDR1 SGHDT, CDR2 YYEEEE.

The count of this clone is one. The chain is built from TRBV14 and TRBJ2-1, with 7 bases lining up with TRBD1. V lost 2 bases, J lost 5 bases, and 9 bases stayed unmatched. Germline CDR1 reads SGHDN; CDR2 reads FVKESK. The CDR3 has 16 amino acids. CDR3 sequence reads: CASSQPEGARHNEQFF. CDR3 nucleotides: TGTGCCAGCAGCCAACCAGAGGGGGCGCGACACAATGAGCAGTTCTTC. The entire variable domain, with the rest obtained from reference TRBV14 and TRBJ2-1, is as follows: EAGVTQFPSHSVIEKGQTVTLRCDPISGHDNLYWYRRVMGKEIKFLLHFVKESKQDESGMPNNRFLAERTGGTYSTLKVQPAELEDSGVYFCASSQPEGARHNEQFFGPGTRLTVL.

This chain connects TRBV10-3 to TRBJ2-5, with a possible D match to TRBD1 (6 bases). Germline-derived CDR1 and CDR2 are ENHRY and SYGVKD. V was trimmed by 2 bases and J by 3 bases, leaving 10 bases between them. The CDR3 is 14 residues long. CDR3 nucleotide sequence: TGTGCCATCAGTGAGAGGCAGGGGAAAGAGACCCAGTACTTC. Amino acid sequence: CAISERQGKETQYF.

This chain connects TRBV5-1 to TRBJ2-7; 8 nucleotides agree with TRBD1. CDR1 and CDR2 (germline): SGHRS, YFSETQ. The CDR3 contains 15 residues. Unmatched junction bases numbered 9, after V lost 4 bases and J lost 3 bases. The CDR3 loop is CASSPGGAGVYEQYF. Here the CDR3 DNA reads TGCGCCAGCAGCCCAGGGGGCGCCGGGGTCTACGAGCAGTACTTC.

The chain joins TRBV11-2 to TRBJ2-7, with D possibly matching TRBD1 (5 bases). Trimming stripped 6 bases from V and 0 bases from J, with 18 bases between. The CDR3 is made up of 16 amino acids. Germline CDR1 and CDR2: SGHAT and FQNNGV. CDR3 in DNA: TGTGCCAGCAGGCTATCCCCAGGGTCCGTCTCCTACGAGCAGTACTTC. Its translation: CASRLSPGSVSYEQYF.

The chain employs TRBV7-9 and TRBJ1-4; D not resolved. The CDR3 spans 12 residues. V was clipped by 4 bases and J by 8 bases, with 8 bases between them. Germline assignment: CDR1 SEHNR and CDR2 FQNEAQ (reference sequence). The CDR3 spells CASSYDQEKLFF. The CDR3 region has the DNA TGTGCCAGCAGCTACGACCAAGAAAAACTGTTTTTT.

With regard to this clone: In the same sample, other DNA sequences code for this CDR3. The CDR3 sequence: CASSLSSGTTDTQYF. CDR3 coding DNA: TGCGCCAGCAGCCTCTCTAGCGGGACCACAGATACGCAGTATTTT. The chain recombines TRBV5-1 with TRBJ2-3, with TRBD2 matching over 9 bases. The germline V gene encodes CDR1 SGHRS and CDR2 YFSETQ. Trimming cost V 4 bases and J 2 bases; bases outside gene matches: 5. CDR3 length: 15 residues.

This clone was recorded once. The chain couples TRBV18 to TRBJ1-2; D is perhaps TRBD1 (5 bases). Germline V gene lookup returns CDR1 KGHSH and CDR2 LQKENI. This CDR3 has 14 residues. Between the trimmed V and J ends, which lost 3 bases and 1 base, there was a span of 9 bases. CDR3 residues: CASSPTEINYGYTF. CDR3 DNA: TGTGCCAGCTCACCGACAGAAATTAACTATGGCTACACCTTC.

The CDR3 protein is CASSRQTLSQETQYF. DNA for the CDR3: TGTGCCAGCTCCAGGCAAACCCTCTCCCAAGAGACCCAGTACTTC. V usage is TRBV18 and J usage is TRBJ2-5; D remains ambiguous. V was cut by 6 bases and J by 1 base, with 15 bases left in between. The germline CDR1 and CDR2 sequences are KGHSH and LQKENI. The CDR3 spans 15 residues.

The genes are TRBV18 and TRBJ2-7, with D maybe TRBD1 (6 bases). Trimming removed 3 bases at V and 2 bases at J, with 11 bases between. Germline CDR1 reads KGHSH; CDR2 reads LQKENI. The CDR3 covers 14 residues. The CDR3 here is CASSPRDKAYEQYF. Here the CDR3 DNA reads TGTGCCAGCTCACCCCGGGACAAAGCCTACGAGCAGTACTTC.

The CDR3 loop reads CASSLGMSNQPQHF. The CDR3 region has the DNA TGTGCCAGCAGCTTGGGCATGAGCAATCAGCCCCAGCATTTT. This sequence joins TRBV5-6 and TRBJ1-5; D gene ambiguous. Per the germline V gene, CDR1 is SGHDT and CDR2 is YYEEEE. CDR3 length equals 14 residues. V was pared by 0 bases and J by 1 base, with 5 bases between.

The CDR3 DNA reads TGTGCCACCCCCTTAAACACCGGGGAGCTGTTTTTT. Translated: CATPLNTGELFF. J is TRBJ2-2 and V is TRBV7-8; no definite D call. V was shortened by 10 bases and J by 2 bases, with 8 bases between the two germline ends. The CDR3 contains 12 residues. Germline V gene lookup returns CDR1 SGHVS and CDR2 FQNEAQ.

This rearrangement joins TRBV10-3 to TRBJ1-4, with 7 bases aligning to TRBD1. Germline lookup yields CDR1 ENHRY and CDR2 SYGVKD. The CDR3 extends over 16 amino acids. V lost 10 bases, J lost 0 bases, and 11 bases stayed unmatched. CDR3 sequence: CASGTANTATNEKLFF. The CDR3 region has the DNA TGTGCCAGCGGGACAGCGAATACTGCAACTAATGAAAAACTGTTTTTT.

The rearrangement links TRBV5-3 to TRBJ2-7; D is perhaps TRBD1 (5 bases). TRBV5-3 is an open reading frame, and its role is uncertain. The CDR3 contains 16 residues. The V and J ends lost 2 bases and 4 bases respectively, with 19 bases between them. The CDR3, as DNA: TGTGCCAGAAGCTTAGTGAAGCCATCAGGGTTGTACGAGCAGTACTTC. Protein product: CARSLVKPSGLYEQYF.

This rearrangement joins TRBV28 to TRBJ2-3, with 10 bases aligning to TRBD1. The V gene's germline CDR1 is MDHEN and CDR2 SYDVKM. The CDR3 runs 16 residues. The J segment lost 5 bases and the V segment lost 2 bases, leaving 7 bases of the junction unmatched. DNA for the CDR3: TGTGCCAGCAGTTTAGCCGGGACAGGGGTTGAAGATACGCAGTATTTT. This translates into CASSLAGTGVEDTQYF.

The CDR3 DNA follows: TGTGCCAGCAGCTTAGGGGTTAGGGAGTCTTACTACAATGAGCAGTTCTTC. Its translation is CASSLGVRESYYNEQFF. The chain couples TRBV11-2 to TRBJ2-1, with D perhaps TRBD2 (5 bases). V was clipped by 1 base and J by 3 bases, with 16 bases between them. The CDR3 runs 17 residues. Germline loops: CDR1 SGHAT, CDR2 FQNNGV.

Notes on this clone: This CDR3 is also generated by other DNA sequences in the sample. This chain joins TRBV9 and TRBJ2-5; 8 bases line up with TRBD2. This CDR3 region has 14 residues. V gave up 0 bases and J gave up 4 bases; unmatched junction bases: 2. Germline CDR1 SGDLS, CDR2 YYNGEE. CDR3 bases: TGTGCCAGCAGCGTAGTGGCGGGGGGAGAGACCCAGTACTTC. It specifies CASSVVAGGETQYF.